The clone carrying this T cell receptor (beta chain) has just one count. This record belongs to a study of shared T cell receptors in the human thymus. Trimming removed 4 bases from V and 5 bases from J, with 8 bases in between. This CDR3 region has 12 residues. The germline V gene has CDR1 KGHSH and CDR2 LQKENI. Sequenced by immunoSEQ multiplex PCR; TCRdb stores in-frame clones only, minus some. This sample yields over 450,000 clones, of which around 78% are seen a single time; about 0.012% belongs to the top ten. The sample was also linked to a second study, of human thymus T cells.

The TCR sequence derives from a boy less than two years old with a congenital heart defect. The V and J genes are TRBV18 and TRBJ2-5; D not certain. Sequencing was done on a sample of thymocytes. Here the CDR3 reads CASSLVRETQYF. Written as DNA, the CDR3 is TGTGCCAGCTCACTCGTCAGGGAGACCCAGTACTTC.